This record concerns one T cell receptor (beta chain) sequence. The data originate from a study of shared T cell receptors in the human thymus. Profiled with immunoSEQ multiplex PCR; TCRdb holds only in-frame clones, not every one. The table records hundreds of thousands of clones, about 90% of them present only once. The CDR3 totals 19 residues. V shed 4 bases, J shed 0 bases, and the junction held 14 bases outside the gene matches. Germline V gene data show CDR1 as KGHSY and CDR2 as FQNENV. The sample was also reused in another study, on human thymus T cells.

Source material: thymocytes. The sequence came from a boy under two years old with a congenital heart defect. The rearrangement links TRBV16 to TRBJ1-1; 10 nucleotides agree with TRBD1. The CDR3 loop is CASSLGTGQGFDMNTEAFF. The CDR3 bases are TGTGCCAGCAGCCTGGGCACGGGACAGGGGTTTGACATGAACACTGAAGCTTTCTTT.